The next 7 T cell receptor beta chains were all read from a single sample in a study of cytomegalovirus exposure and HLA in healthy donors. PCR was performed using 60 Vbeta and 13 Jbeta primers. Sequencing used immunoSEQ multiplex PCR; TCRdb keeps in-frame clones, though not all of them. The data show 80,000 to 100,000 clones, roughly 86% seen once. The sample comprised PBMCs. The receptors derive from a human donor in good health.

V gene TRBV28 combines with J gene TRBJ2-7, with D possibly matching TRBD1 (6 bases). The germline gives CDR1 MDHEN, CDR2 SYDVKM. The V end lost 7 bases, the J end lost 3 bases, and 19 bases lay between the germline ends. The CDR3 is made up of 15 amino acids. The CDR3 loop reads CASTPWTALSYEQYF. The CDR3 bases are TGTGCCAGCACTCCATGGACAGCCCTAAGCTACGAGCAGTACTTC.

V is TRBV11-1 and J is TRBJ2-3; 11 bases match TRBD2. After removal of 5 bases from V and 6 bases from J, the junction contained 10 bases not matched to a gene. Germline V gives CDR1 SGHAT, CDR2 FQDESV (reference sequence). There are 16 residues in the CDR3. CDR3 DNA sequence: TGTGCCAGCAGCGAATGGCTAGCGGGGGGTACGGATACGCAGTATTTT. It is translated as CASSEWLAGGTDTQYF.

The chain has TRBV7-9 and TRBJ2-1, with 8 bases identical to TRBD1. J gave up 6 bases and V 4 bases, and 5 bases lay outside the gene matches. The CDR3 runs 14 residues. CDR1 is SEHNR, CDR2 FQNEAQ, per germline (reference sequence). The CDR3 nucleotides read TGTGCCAGCAGCTCGAGGACAGGGTCCAATGAGCAGTTCTTC. It specifies CASSSRTGSNEQFF.

The V gene is TRBV18, the J gene TRBJ2-7, with 9 bases matching TRBD1. This CDR3 is built from 14 residues. CDR1 and CDR2 (germline): KGHSH, LQKENI. Unmatched junction bases numbered 4, after V lost 3 bases and J lost 4 bases. CDR3 region: CASSPKGQGYEQYF. The CDR3 nucleotides read TGTGCCAGCTCACCCAAGGGACAGGGTTACGAGCAGTACTTC. Full variable domain (rest looked up from reference TRBV18 and TRBJ2-7): NAGVMQNPRHLVRRRGQEARLRCSPMKGHSHVYWYRQLPEEGLKFMVYLQKENIIDESGMPKERFSAEFPKEGPSILRIQQVVRGDSAAYFCASSPKGQGYEQYFGPGTRLTVT.

The V call is TRBV18, the J call TRBJ2-3; tentative D call: TRBD2 (6 bases). CDR1 KGHSH and CDR2 LQKENI come from the germline V gene. Trimming removed 3 bases at V and 1 base at J, with 20 bases between. CDR3 length: 18 amino acids. The CDR3: CASSPVPQAGTGTDTQYF. The CDR3 DNA is TGTGCCAGCTCACCGGTACCACAGGCGGGGACGGGCACAGATACGCAGTATTTT.

This clone has only one observation. The chain uses TRBV7-8 and TRBJ2-7, with 8 positions matching TRBD1. V shed 5 bases and J 5 bases; nucleotides not matched to a gene: 5. Germline values: CDR1 SGHVS, CDR2 FQNEAQ. CDR3 length equals 13 residues. The CDR3 coding sequence is TGTGCCAGCAGCGGACGACAGGGGAACGAGCAGTACTTC. Translation: CASSGRQGNEQYF.

The chain recombines TRBV7-3 with TRBJ2-2; 7 bases fit TRBD2. CDR3 length: 16 residues. Germline assignment: CDR1 SGHTA and CDR2 FQGTGA. Trimming cost V 5 bases and J 1 base; bases outside gene matches: 7. CDR3 protein: CASSPREIVNTGELFF. In DNA form, the CDR3 reads TGTGCCAGCAGCCCGCGGGAGATTGTGAACACCGGGGAGCTGTTTTTT.